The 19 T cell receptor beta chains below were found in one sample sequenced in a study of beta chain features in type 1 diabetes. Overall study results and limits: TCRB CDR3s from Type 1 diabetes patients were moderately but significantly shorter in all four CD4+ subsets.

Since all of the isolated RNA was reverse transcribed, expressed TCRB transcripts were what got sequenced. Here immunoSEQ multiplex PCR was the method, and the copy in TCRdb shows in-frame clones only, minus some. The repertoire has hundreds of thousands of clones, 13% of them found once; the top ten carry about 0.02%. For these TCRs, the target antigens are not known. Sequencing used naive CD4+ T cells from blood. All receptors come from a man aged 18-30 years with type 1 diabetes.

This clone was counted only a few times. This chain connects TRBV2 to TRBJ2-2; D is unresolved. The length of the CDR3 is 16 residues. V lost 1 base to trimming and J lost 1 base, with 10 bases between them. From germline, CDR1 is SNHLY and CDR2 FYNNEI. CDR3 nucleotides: TGTGCCAGCAGTGAAGTCAGGCACGAGAACACCGGGGAGCTGTTTTTT. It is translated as CASSEVRHENTGELFF.

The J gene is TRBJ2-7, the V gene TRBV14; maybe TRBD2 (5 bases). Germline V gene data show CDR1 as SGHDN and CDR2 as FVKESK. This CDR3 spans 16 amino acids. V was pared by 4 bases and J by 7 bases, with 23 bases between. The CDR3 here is CASSLLRTASIGEQYF. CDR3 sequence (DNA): TGTGCCAGCAGCCTCCTGCGGACTGCGAGTATCGGGGAGCAGTACTTC.

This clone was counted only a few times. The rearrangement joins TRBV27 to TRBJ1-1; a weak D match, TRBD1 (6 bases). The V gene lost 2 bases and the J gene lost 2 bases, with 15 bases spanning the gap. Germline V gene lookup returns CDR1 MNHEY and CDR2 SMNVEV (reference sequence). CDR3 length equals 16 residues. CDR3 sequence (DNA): TGTGCCAGCAGTTTAGTCGCCCGGACAGTCAACACTGAAGCTTTCTTT. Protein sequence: CASSLVARTVNTEAFF.

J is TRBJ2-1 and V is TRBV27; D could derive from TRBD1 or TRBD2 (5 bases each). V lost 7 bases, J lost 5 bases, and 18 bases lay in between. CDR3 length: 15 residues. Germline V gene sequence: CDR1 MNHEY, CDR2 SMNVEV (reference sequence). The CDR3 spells CASTLAGTANNEQFF. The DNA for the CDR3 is TGTGCCAGCACCTTGGCTGGGACGGCGAACAATGAGCAGTTCTTC.

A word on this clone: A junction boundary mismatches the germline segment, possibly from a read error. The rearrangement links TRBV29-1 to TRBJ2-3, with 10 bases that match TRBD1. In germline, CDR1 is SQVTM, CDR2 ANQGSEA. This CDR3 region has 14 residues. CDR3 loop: CSLDATGGADTQYF. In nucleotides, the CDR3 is TGCAGCCTTGACGCGACAGGGGGCGCAGATACGCAGTATTTT.

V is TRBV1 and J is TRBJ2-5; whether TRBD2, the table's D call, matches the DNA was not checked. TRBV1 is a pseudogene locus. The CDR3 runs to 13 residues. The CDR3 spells CTNGLAGQETQYF. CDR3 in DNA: TGCACCAACGGACTAGCGGGCCAAGAGACCCAGTACTTC.

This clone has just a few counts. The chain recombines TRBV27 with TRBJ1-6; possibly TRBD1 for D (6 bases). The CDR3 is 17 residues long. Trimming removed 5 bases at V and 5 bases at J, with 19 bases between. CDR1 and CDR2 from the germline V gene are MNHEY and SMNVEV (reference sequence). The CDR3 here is CASSPQGWYLNNSPLHF. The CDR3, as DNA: TGTGCCAGCAGTCCGCAGGGGTGGTATCTCAATAATTCACCCCTCCACTTT.

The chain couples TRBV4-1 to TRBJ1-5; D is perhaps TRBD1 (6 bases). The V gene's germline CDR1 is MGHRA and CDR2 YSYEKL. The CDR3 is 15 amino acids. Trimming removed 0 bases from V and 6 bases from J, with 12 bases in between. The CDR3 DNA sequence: TGCGCCAGCAGCCAAGATCCAGGGGTTGCTCAGCCCCAGCATTTT. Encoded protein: CASSQDPGVAQPQHF.

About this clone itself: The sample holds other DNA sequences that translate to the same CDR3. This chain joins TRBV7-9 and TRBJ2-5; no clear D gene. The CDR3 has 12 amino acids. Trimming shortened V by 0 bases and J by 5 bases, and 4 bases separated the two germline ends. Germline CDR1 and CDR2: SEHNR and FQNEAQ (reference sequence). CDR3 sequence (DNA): TGTGCCAGCAGCTTAGCGGGGGAGACCCAGTACTTC. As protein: CASSLAGETQYF. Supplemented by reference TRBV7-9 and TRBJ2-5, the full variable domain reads DTGVSQNPRHKITKRGQNVTFRCDPISEHNRLYWYRQTLGQGPEFLTYFQNEAQLEKSRLLSDRFSAERPKGSFSTLEIQRTEQGDSAMYLCASSLAGETQYFGPGTRLLVL.

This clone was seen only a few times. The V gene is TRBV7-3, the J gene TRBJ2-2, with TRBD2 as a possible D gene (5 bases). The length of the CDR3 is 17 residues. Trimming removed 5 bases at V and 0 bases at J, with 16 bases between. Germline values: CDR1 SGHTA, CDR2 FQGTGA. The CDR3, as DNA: TGTGCCAGCAGCCCAAACACCGGGATACCGAACACCGGGGAGCTGTTTTTT. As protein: CASSPNTGIPNTGELFF.

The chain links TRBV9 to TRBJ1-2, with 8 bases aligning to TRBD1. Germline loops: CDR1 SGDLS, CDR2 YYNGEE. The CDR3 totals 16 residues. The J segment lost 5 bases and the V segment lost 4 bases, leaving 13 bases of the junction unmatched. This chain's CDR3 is CASSPTGAPMLYGYTF. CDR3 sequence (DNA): TGTGCCAGCAGCCCGACAGGGGCCCCAATGTTATATGGCTACACCTTC.

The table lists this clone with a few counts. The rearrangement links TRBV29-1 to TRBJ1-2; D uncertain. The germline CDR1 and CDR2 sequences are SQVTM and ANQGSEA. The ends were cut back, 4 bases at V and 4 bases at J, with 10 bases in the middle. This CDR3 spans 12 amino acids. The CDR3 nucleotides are TGCAGCGTTGGGGAAGTCCTCTATGGCTACACCTTC. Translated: CSVGEVLYGYTF.

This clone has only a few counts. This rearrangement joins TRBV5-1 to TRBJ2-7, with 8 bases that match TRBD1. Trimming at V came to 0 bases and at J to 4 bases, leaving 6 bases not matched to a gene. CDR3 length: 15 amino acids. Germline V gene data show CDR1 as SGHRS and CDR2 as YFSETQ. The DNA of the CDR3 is TGCGCCAGCAGCTTGGCGTCAGGGGGCCAGTACGAGCAGTACTTC. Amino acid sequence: CASSLASGGQYEQYF.

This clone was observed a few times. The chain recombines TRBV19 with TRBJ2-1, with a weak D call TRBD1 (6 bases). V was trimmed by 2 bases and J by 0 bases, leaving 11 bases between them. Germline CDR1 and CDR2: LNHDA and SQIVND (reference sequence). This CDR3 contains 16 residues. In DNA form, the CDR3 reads TGTGCCAGTAGTATAAAGGGGGTAACCTCCTACAATGAGCAGTTCTTC. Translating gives CASSIKGVTSYNEQFF.

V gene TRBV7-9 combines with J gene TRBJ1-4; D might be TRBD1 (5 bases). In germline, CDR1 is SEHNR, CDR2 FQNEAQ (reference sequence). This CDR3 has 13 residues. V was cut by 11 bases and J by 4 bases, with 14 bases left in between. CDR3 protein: CASPGPSNEKLFF. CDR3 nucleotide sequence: TGTGCCTCCCCGGGACCGAGTAATGAAAAACTGTTTTTT.

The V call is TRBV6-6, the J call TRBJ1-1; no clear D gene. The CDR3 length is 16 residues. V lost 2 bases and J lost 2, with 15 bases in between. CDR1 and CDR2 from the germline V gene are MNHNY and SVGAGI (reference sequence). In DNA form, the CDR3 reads TGTGCCAGCAGTTACGCGTCTGGGCCACATAACACTGAAGCTTTCTTT. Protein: CASSYASGPHNTEAFF.

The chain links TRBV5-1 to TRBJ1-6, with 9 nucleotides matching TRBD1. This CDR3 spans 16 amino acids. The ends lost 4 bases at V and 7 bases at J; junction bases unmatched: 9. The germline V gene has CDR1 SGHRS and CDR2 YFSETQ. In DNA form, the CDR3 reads TGCGCCAGCAGCCCCGACAGGGGGAAACGGAATTCACCCCTCCACTTT. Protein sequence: CASSPDRGKRNSPLHF.

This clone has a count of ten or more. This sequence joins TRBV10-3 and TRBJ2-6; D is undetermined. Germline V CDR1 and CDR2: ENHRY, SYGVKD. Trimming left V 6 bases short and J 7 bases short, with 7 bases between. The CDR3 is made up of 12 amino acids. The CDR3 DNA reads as TGTGCCATCAGGAGTAATGCCAACGTCCTGACTTTC. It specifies CAIRSNANVLTF.

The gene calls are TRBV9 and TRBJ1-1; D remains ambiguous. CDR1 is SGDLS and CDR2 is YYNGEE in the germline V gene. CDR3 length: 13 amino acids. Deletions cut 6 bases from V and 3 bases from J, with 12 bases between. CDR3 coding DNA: TGTGCCAGCAAACTCGATATTGACACTGAAGCTTTCTTT. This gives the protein CASKLDIDTEAFF.